This TCR beta chain was observed in a study of healthy donors' naive CD4 and CD8 T cells. This CDR3 has 16 amino acids. Germline values: CDR1 DFQATT, CDR2 SNEGSKA (reference sequence). Trimming took 6 bases from V and 2 from J, leaving 20 bases between them. TCR libraries were built from 500 to 600 ng of total RNA by linear amplification. TCRdb used MiXCR to reprocess the reads, holding one entry per CDR3 protein. The table records some 190,000 distinct CDR3 sequences, about 70% of them present only once. The sequenced sample consisted of naive CD4+ and CD8+ T cells sorted from blood, pooled from several donors. The V gene is TRBV20-1, the J gene TRBJ1-5; no clear D gene. The sequence derives from a pool of human donors in good health; the sample pools cells from several healthy donors. CDR3 amino acids: CSALTGFGEGNQPQHF. The CDR3 bases are TGCAGTGCCCTGACGGGATTCGGGGAGGGCAATCAGCCCCAGCATTTT.